What follows are 22 T cell receptor beta chains derived from one specimen sequenced in a study of blood T cells in healthy people across ages. Then a second PCR, running roughly 7 to 11 cycles, was carried out with a sample-barcoded 5' primer and a J-beta primer mix. TCRdb reanalysed the 5' RACE reads using MiXCR and keeps one entry per CDR3 protein. The table shows 650,000 to 1,000,000 distinct CDR3 sequences, with 36% occurring only once. Source material: blood. These receptors came from a man younger than 35 in good health.

The chain is built from TRBV2 and TRBJ2-7; 10 bases match TRBD2. Near its end, the DNA agrees better with TRBJ2-5, so the J call may be wrong. Germline CDR1 is SNHLY and CDR2 is FYNNEI. The CDR3 sequence is 15 residues long. This CDR3 is CASSRTSGFQETQYF. The CDR3, as DNA: TGTGCCAGCAGCCGGACTAGCGGTTTCCAAGAGACCCAGTACTTC.

This clonotype occurred a few times. The CDR3: CSASPRDRADTQYF. DNA for the CDR3: TGCAGTGCTAGTCCCCGGGACAGGGCAGATACGCAGTATTTT. This chain links TRBV20-1 with TRBJ2-3, with 9 bases aligning to TRBD1. The V gene's germline CDR1 is DFQATT and CDR2 SNEGSKA (reference sequence). V shed 3 bases and J 4 bases; nucleotides not matched to a gene: 5. The CDR3 contains 14 residues.

The chain couples TRBV30 to TRBJ2-7, with 7 bases lining up with TRBD2. With V trimmed by 2 bases and J by 6 bases, 10 bases remained unmatched. This CDR3 has 14 amino acids. Germline V CDR1 and CDR2: GTSNPN, SVGIG (reference sequence). Here the CDR3 DNA reads TGTGCCTGGAGTCAGCGGGGTCCACGAGGCGAGCAGTACTTC. Its protein product is CAWSQRGPRGEQYF.

This clonotype occurred a few times. V and J are TRBV12-3 or TRBV12-4 and TRBJ2-1; TRBD1 aligns across 7 bases. V shed 2 bases and J 10 bases; nucleotides not matched to a gene: 5. This CDR3 spans 13 amino acids. CDR3 loop: CASSLRGPGEQFF. In DNA, the CDR3 is TGTGCCAGCAGTTTAAGGGGGCCGGGGGAGCAGTTCTTC.

This clonotype has only a few counts. The chain combines TRBV7-2 with TRBJ1-2; tentative D call: TRBD1 (5 bases). The CDR3 contains 17 residues. Germline V gene lookup returns CDR1 SGHTA and CDR2 FQGNSA. Trimming removed 0 bases from V and 5 bases from J, with 19 bases in between. Here the CDR3 reads CASSLAPLGQRKYGYTF. CDR3 DNA: TGTGCCAGCAGCTTAGCACCTCTGGGGCAGCGGAAGTATGGCTACACCTTC.

In its sample, this clonotype was seen a few times. The gene calls are TRBV5-1 and TRBJ1-1; D is undetermined. The CDR3 is made up of 13 amino acids. V was clipped by 3 bases and J by 8 bases, with 14 bases between them. The V gene's germline CDR1 is SGHRS and CDR2 YFSETQ. DNA for the CDR3: TGCGCCAGCAGCTGGAACCTCGGCGACGAAGCTTTCTTT. Protein sequence: CASSWNLGDEAFF.

As concerns this clonotype: This may arise from a read error, as a much more abundant clone is one base away. The chain carries TRBV5-1 and TRBJ2-1; D unresolved. CDR1 and CDR2 (germline): SGHRS, YFSETQ. This CDR3 has 14 residues. Here the CDR3 reads CASRLEDSYNEQCF. CDR3 sequence (DNA): TGCGCCAGCAGGCTTGAGGATTCCTACAATGAGCAGTGCTTC.

The J gene is TRBJ2-7, the V gene TRBV30; D call uncertain. CDR1 and CDR2 (germline): GTSNPN, SVGIG (reference sequence). With 4 bases removed from V and 0 bases from J, the gap between germline ends came to 10 bases. This CDR3 contains 13 residues. CDR3 loop: CAWNRVYSYEQYF. CDR3 DNA sequence: TGTGCCTGGAATCGAGTATACTCCTACGAGCAGTACTTC. Variable domain in full (rest from reference TRBV30 and TRBJ2-7): SQTIHQWPATLVQPVGSPLSLECTVEGTSNPNLYWYRQAAGRGLQLLFYSVGIGQISSEVPQNLSASRPQDRQFILSSKKLLLSDSGFYLCAWNRVYSYEQYFGPGTRLTVT.

The rearrangement links TRBV12-3 or TRBV12-4 to TRBJ1-6; tentative D call: TRBD1 (6 bases). V lost 1 base to trimming and J lost 6 bases, with 13 bases between them. This CDR3 has 16 residues. CDR3 region: CASSLGRWGPNSPLHF. CDR3 bases: TGTGCCAGCAGTTTAGGGCGTTGGGGGCCTAATTCACCCCTCCACTTT.

The chain is built from TRBV2 and TRBJ1-1; the D gene is possibly TRBD1 (5 bases). Per the germline V gene, CDR1 is SNHLY and CDR2 is FYNNEI. The CDR3 has 14 residues. V lost 7 bases and J 1 base, leaving 13 bases between the germline ends. CDR3 in DNA: TGTGCCAGCAAGCTGGACAAAGGGAACACTGAAGCTTTCTTT. This sequence encodes CASKLDKGNTEAFF.

This clonotype was observed at least ten times. The chain carries TRBV3-1 and TRBJ2-3; D gene uncertain. Deletions cut 4 bases from V and 2 bases from J, with 7 bases between. This CDR3 spans 13 amino acids. Germline V lookup: CDR1 LGHDT, CDR2 YNNKEL (reference sequence). The CDR3 DNA sequence: TGTGCCAGCAGCCCGCGGACCACAGATACGCAGTATTTT. Translated: CASSPRTTDTQYF.

The rearrangement joins TRBV7-2 to TRBJ2-7; 7 nucleotides match TRBD1. In germline, CDR1 is SGHTA, CDR2 FQGNSA. The CDR3 is made up of 15 amino acids. Trimming at V came to 4 bases and at J to 2 bases, leaving 8 bases not matched to a gene. The CDR3 here is CASSSSGTVTYEQYF. In DNA, the CDR3 is TGTGCCAGCAGCTCATCCGGGACAGTTACCTACGAGCAGTACTTC.

The chain joins TRBV7-9 to TRBJ2-7; D unclear. The J call could be wrong; TRBJ2-5 is a better fit for the DNA end. The CDR3 extends over 15 amino acids. CDR1 is SEHNR, CDR2 FQNEAQ, per germline (reference sequence). The CDR3 reads CASSLVGSRSETQYF. For the CDR3, the DNA is TGTGCCAGCAGCTTAGTGGGCTCTAGGTCAGAGACCCAGTACTTC.

The chain uses TRBV5-5 and TRBJ2-5; D might be TRBD2 (6 bases). The DNA end favors TRBJ2-1, so the J call may be wrong. CDR1 SGHKS and CDR2 YYEKEE come from the germline V gene (reference sequence). The CDR3 length is 13 residues. The CDR3 DNA is TGTGCCAGCAGCTTCTTCACGGGAGAGACCCAGTTCTTC. Its translation is CASSFFTGETQFF.

Turning to this clonotype: A read error is possible here, since a much larger clone lies one base away. The chain links TRBV12-3 or TRBV12-4 to TRBJ1-1, with 9 positions matching TRBD1. The CDR3 has 14 amino acids. The CDR3 sequence is CVSRARDRAPRAFF. The CDR3 coding sequence is TGTGTCAGCAGAGCCCGGGACAGGGCTCCGAGGGCTTTCTTT.

The rearrangement links TRBV10-3 to TRBJ1-4; unclear D gene. The CDR3 has 15 residues. Per the germline V gene, CDR1 is ENHRY and CDR2 is SYGVKD. The V end lost 4 bases, the J end lost 5 bases, and 14 bases lay between the germline ends. CDR3 amino acids: CAISARADTNEKLFF. The DNA of the CDR3 is TGTGCCATCAGTGCCCGGGCAGACACCAATGAAAAACTGTTTTTT.

This clonotype was seen a few times. The chain links TRBV14 to TRBJ2-3; weak D call: TRBD1 (5 bases). Germline CDR1 SGHDN, CDR2 FVKESK. The CDR3 covers 16 residues. V lost 2 bases and J 1 base, leaving 13 bases between the germline ends. CDR3 residues: CASSQLDRGGTDTQYF. In DNA, the CDR3 is TGTGCCAGCAGCCAATTGGATAGGGGCGGCACAGATACGCAGTATTTT.

The genes are TRBV7-2 and TRBJ2-5; no reliable D call. Germline V gene data show CDR1 as SGHTA and CDR2 as FQGNSA. CDR3 length: 17 amino acids. Trimming took 5 bases from V and 1 from J, leaving 20 bases between them. DNA of the CDR3: TGTGCCAGCAGCCCGCCCGTGGGCAGGCGATTCCAAGAGACCCAGTACTTC. It codes for CASSPPVGRRFQETQYF.

This clonotype was detected a few times. This chain uses TRBV3-1 with TRBJ2-1; 7 nucleotides line up with TRBD2. There are 13 residues in the CDR3. V lost 5 bases to trimming and J lost 9 bases; unmatched junction nucleotides: 7. The germline CDR1 and CDR2 sequences are LGHDT and YNNKEL (reference sequence). CDR3 coding DNA: TGTGCCAGCAGCACTGGACTAGTGGGTGAGCAGTTCTTC. It yields the protein CASSTGLVGEQFF.

J is TRBJ1-4 and V is TRBV10-3; D uncertain. The CDR3 extends over 14 amino acids. The germline V gene encodes CDR1 ENHRY and CDR2 SYGVKD. Trimming cost V 4 bases and J 10 bases, with 16 bases left between them. The chain's CDR3 is CAISGGQPFGKLFF. CDR3 sequence (DNA): TGTGCCATCAGTGGTGGCCAGCCCTTTGGAAAACTGTTTTTT.

The chain recombines TRBV5-1 with TRBJ2-1; 8 nucleotides align to TRBD1. The CDR3 has 17 amino acids. From germline, CDR1 is SGHRS and CDR2 YFSETQ. V lost 1 base, J lost 5 bases, and 11 bases stayed unmatched. CDR3 sequence reads: CASSLISLDRVDNEQFF. Here the CDR3 DNA reads TGCGCCAGCAGCTTGATCAGCTTGGACAGGGTAGACAATGAGCAGTTCTTC.

V and J are TRBV12-3 or TRBV12-4 and TRBJ2-5, with D perhaps TRBD2 (5 bases). The CDR3 has 15 residues. V shed 0 bases and J shed 0 bases, with 8 bases lying between them. The CDR3, as DNA: TGTGCCAGCAGTTTAGCGGCGGGTAACCAAGAGACCCAGTACTTC. Protein product: CASSLAAGNQETQYF.